This entry features one TCR beta chain sequence. This clone showed up just a few times. Its antigen is currently not known. No base quality information exists; no much larger clone differs at one position. The cohort comprised under 700 healthy bone marrow donors. Cohort members were all nominally healthy when sampled, although unrecorded immune exposures were likely present. The donor tested CMV seropositive and was one of the 289 seropositive cohort members. Every donor gave a peripheral blood sample, and the peripheral blood mononuclear cells from that sample were used for TCR beta sequencing. The Qiagen DNeasy Blood Extraction Kit was used to extract genomic DNA from the blood cell samples. These data belong to a study of cytomegalovirus exposure and HLA in healthy donors (dated 2017 in TCRdb). Context from the whole study: In an earlier analysis of 587 of the donors, 250 to 300 Gb of sequence data and 120 million or so unique TCR beta sequences from roughly 180 million T cells were reported. Several DR-DQ haplotypes were treated as single units for association and clustering because of strong linkage in the cohort. Donor age, sex, ethnicity and CMV serostatus were compiled together with the repertoire data. To decide whether each TCR beta V gene segment behaved as functional or pseudogenic, an earlier analysis of several hundred of the donors relied on high-throughput TCR beta sequencing. The study aimed to test whether cataloging public T cell receptors could reveal signatures of past pathogen exposure. Among under 450 genotyped donors of the cohort, an average of 235,054 unique TCR beta nucleotide sequences were sequenced per donor, around 20% of them non-productive. Among the approximately 430 genotyped donors, 81% belonged to the genetic ancestry cluster associated with self-reported Caucasian donors. A later genetic analysis used genome-wide SNP genotypes for about 65% of the roughly 670 donors, treating that subset as a discovery cohort. HLA typing included class I and class II loci at four-digit resolution. To predict cytomegalovirus infection status, the study brought together high-throughput TCR immunosequencing, statistical association of individual TCRs with disease status, and machine learning. An early release covering roughly 600 HLA-typed donors comprised about 300 gigabases of sequencing data and around 80 million unique TCR sequences. Rather than drawing on any new phenotypic data, the later analysis identified candidate immune exposures from TCR beta sequences and the way those sequences occurred across donors. The study used immunosequencing to profile the T cell repertoires of several hundred subjects and linked those repertoires to cytomegalovirus serostatus. All discovery cohort repertoires had been generated using a single sequencing platform. Besides the first cohort of 666 subjects, a separate validation cohort made up of about 120 different subjects was used. A later analysis re-analyzed previously published TCR beta repertoires from 600 to 850 donors and added high-resolution HLA genotyping to study TCR occurrence patterns. The number of typed donors differed by locus: about 629-630 for A, B, C, DRB1 and DQB1; 500 to 550 for DQA1; 600 to 610 for DPA1; and about 450 for DPB1. Study-level results and caveats: A later analysis associated 16,951 TCR beta sequences with specific HLA alleles at a false discovery rate of 0.05. Broadly in line with IMGT annotations, most TCR beta V segments showed up in productive rearrangements about 87% or about 30% of the time in an earlier analysis of some 590 of the donors. The earlier analysis of nearly 600 of the donors excluded 15 to 20 rarely observed V segments, including chromosome 9 orphons, because counts were too low. In this cohort, only TCR beta chains were sequenced, and detectable features were limited by the absence of alpha or paired-chain data. Assigning TCR associations to individual alleles was difficult when HLA alleles, especially DR and DQ, strongly co-occurred. The classifier was reported to diagnose cytomegalovirus status with high specificity and sensitivity in both the original cohort and the validation cohort. A total of fewer than 200 TCR beta chains were listed by the study as associated with cytomegalovirus. V-gene and J-gene trimming of TCR beta chains was associated with a missense DCLRE1C variant in a later genetic analysis, and the association was replicated in an independent cohort. Because the 87-base-pair reads could not distinguish some IMGT-functional V segments, including TRBV6-2 and TRBV6-3, those segments were excluded. Across donors, most TCR sequences were observed very rarely, whereas some public TCRs were present in many individuals. According to a later analysis, parvovirus B19, influenza, CMV and Epstein-Barr virus appeared linked to several top co-occurrence clusters. According to a later analysis, TCR association rates differed among HLA loci, with DRB1 alleles showing the most associated TCRs and HLA-C alleles showing the fewest. Correlated functional status among segregating V segments might be attributable to linkage disequilibrium, but an unknown experimental factor could not be ruled out. Three of the identified cytomegalovirus-associated TCR beta chains were confirmed in vitro to be specific for cytomegalovirus antigens. Compared with equally common non-associated chains, HLA-associated TCR beta chains in a later analysis were more clonally expanded and had lower generation probabilities. HLA typing was unavailable for some donors at each locus, so association tests used only the typed subset. In a later analysis, most CMV-associated TCR beta chains were found to appear HLA-restricted, with HLA associations seemingly driven largely by CMV exposure. A cluster of highly shared sequence variants was judged likely to represent a technical artifact of the sequencing pipeline. A further reported finding was that TCR beta sequences accurately predicted the HLA-A and HLA-B alleles for most subjects in the first cohort. Compared with the 666-donor mean, donors in an Asian-associated ancestry cluster had fewer N-insertions in productive TCRs, according to a later genetic analysis. It was suggested by the authors that the approach could potentially be generalized to other disease states and immunological phenotypes. For the cohort, immune exposure information was limited to CMV serostatus. Roughly uniform sequencing depth across donors was assumed in presence/absence analyses, although this assumption may not hold.

Library preparation employed the immunoSEQ multiplex PCR assay. For the multiplex PCR, a mixture combining 60 forward primers for TCR Vbeta segments and 13 reverse primers for TCR Jbeta segments was used. A multiplex PCR assay on genomic DNA amplified the CDR3 region of rearranged TCR beta genes. Amplified TCR beta libraries were sequenced as 87-base-pair reads on the Illumina HiSeq System. Regarding the original processing steps: Across the roughly 600 repertoires, a later analysis counted 80 million or so unique TCR beta chains, around 11 million of which were shared by at least two donors. A nearest-neighbor algorithm error-corrected the raw reads and collapsed the reads into unique sequences, merging closely related sequences to remove PCR and sequencing errors. CDR3 sequences were aligned to IMGT reference sequences to assign V, D and J gene segments. For a sequence to be retained, a match of at least six nucleotides to both a V gene segment and a J gene segment was required. A rearrangement counted as productive if the CDR3 had no stop codons and remained in frame with V and J, and every other rearrangement counted as non-productive. Following IMGT convention, CDR3 was defined as the stretch from the second conserved V-encoded cysteine up to the conserved J-encoded phenylalanine. The earlier analysis of approximately 590 of the donors excluded any sequence lacking an unambiguous match to a single V gene segment. In an earlier analysis of several hundred of the donors, V segments were called functional above 56.7% productive rearrangements and were called segregating when the between-donor standard deviation exceeded 5%. A statistical classification framework was developed to diagnose cytomegalovirus status using the catalog of TCR beta chain sequences. A later analysis assigned V and J genes by comparing TCR nucleotide sequences with IMGT/GENE-DB human TR gene sequences. A later analysis assigned CDR3 sequences and most-parsimonious VDJ recombination scenarios with the TCRdist pipeline. In a later analysis, each TCR beta chain was defined by its CDR3 amino acid sequence together with its V-gene family, and reads without a unique V-gene family were excluded. To address suspected cross-contamination and a sequencing artifact, a later analysis removed roughly 640 highly shared, low-generation-probability nucleotide sequences. A later analysis calculated a clonal expansion index for each public chain from normalized within-repertoire ranks of inferred template counts. Generation probabilities in a later analysis came from a VDJ recombination model fitted to out-of-frame rearrangements, and those results were checked against IGoR. In a later analysis, hypergeometric tests were used to score TCR-TCR, TCR-HLA and TCR-CMV co-occurrence, with a repertoire-size bias correction applied to TCR pairs. In a later analysis, false discovery rates were estimated by permuting HLA or CMV assignments 20 times. In a later analysis, co-occurring TCRs were grouped using DBSCAN, with TCRdist sequence similarity added in when clustering inside HLA-allele-positive subsets. For co-occurrence clustering, repertoires with fewer than 30,000 or more than 120,000 public chains were excluded, along with four to six repertoires with anomalous nucleotide sharing. The immuneACCESS repertoire file appears here via TCRdb, limited to in-frame rearrangements. These files lack a portion of the clones; in checked studies, under half of the deficit traces to unresolved V genes, and the cause of the others is not known. V, J and clone size were drawn from that table, and D and trimming were deduced from the DNA. The sample table lists roughly 78,000 clones, around 70% of them with a count of one. Roughly 21% of the sample lies in the top ten.

The germline V gene gives CDR1 as MNHEY and CDR2 as SVGAGI. Trimming at the junction amounts to 5 bases on V and 1 base on J, and the germline ends lie 8 bases apart. The CDR3 numbers 13 residues from cysteine through phenylalanine. The sequence is cut down to CDR3 DNA, 39 bases in frame from base 1. This TCR came from a man between 35 and 55 years old in good health and CMV-seropositive. The chain is encoded by TRBV6-5 joined to TRBJ2-5, and perhaps TRBD2 as D gene, on 5 matching bases. The sample consisted of PBMCs. The sequenced DNA is TGTGCCAGCAGTCAGAGCGGCCAAGAGACCCAGTACTTC. Its protein product is CASSQSGQETQYF.